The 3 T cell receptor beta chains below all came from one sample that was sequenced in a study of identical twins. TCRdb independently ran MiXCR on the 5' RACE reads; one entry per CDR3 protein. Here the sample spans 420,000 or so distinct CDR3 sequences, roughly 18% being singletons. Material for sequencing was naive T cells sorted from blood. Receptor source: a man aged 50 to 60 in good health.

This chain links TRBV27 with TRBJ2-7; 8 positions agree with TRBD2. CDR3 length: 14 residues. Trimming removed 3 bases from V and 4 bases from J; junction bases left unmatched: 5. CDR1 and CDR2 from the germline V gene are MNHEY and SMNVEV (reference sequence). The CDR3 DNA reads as TGTGCCAGCAGTTTTCGGGGGGGTCCTTACGAGCAGTACTTC. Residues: CASSFRGGPYEQYF.

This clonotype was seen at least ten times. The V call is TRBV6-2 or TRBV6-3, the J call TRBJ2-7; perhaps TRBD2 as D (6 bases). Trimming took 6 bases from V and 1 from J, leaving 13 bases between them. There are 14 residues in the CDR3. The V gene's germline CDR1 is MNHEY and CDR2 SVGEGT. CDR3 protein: CASSLRELSYEQYF. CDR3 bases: TGTGCCAGCAGCCTACGGGAGCTTTCCTACGAGCAGTACTTC.

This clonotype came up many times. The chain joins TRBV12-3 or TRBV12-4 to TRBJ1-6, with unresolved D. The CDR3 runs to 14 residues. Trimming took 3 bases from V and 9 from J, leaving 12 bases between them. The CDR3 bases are TGTGCCAGCAGTTTTCTTATGGGAGGTTCACCCCTCCACTTT. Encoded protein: CASSFLMGGSPLHF.